These 4 T cell receptor beta chains were sequenced from one sample in a study of blood T cell repertoires in COVID-19. Some clones are missing from TCRdb's copy, which holds only in-frame ones; the method was immunoSEQ multiplex PCR. This sample carries roughly 160,000 clones, more than 65% of them seen once, and the ten largest clones take around 18%. Material for sequencing was PBMCs or T cells enriched from blood (not recorded which). These receptors all stem from a man between 60 and 75 years old who had recovered from COVID-19.

The chain recombines TRBV27 with TRBJ2-3; 7 bases agree with TRBD2. This CDR3 contains 17 residues. Trimming removed 3 bases from V and 1 base from J; junction bases left unmatched: 10. Germline CDR1 is MNHEY and CDR2 is SMNVEV (reference sequence). In DNA form, the CDR3 reads TGTGCCAGCAGTTTGGGGAGGGGCCCTGCCGGCACAGATACGCAGTATTTT. Translation gives CASSLGRGPAGTDTQYF.

V usage is TRBV7-9 and J usage is TRBJ2-1, with TRBD1 as a possible D gene (5 bases). This CDR3 is 13 amino acids long. V was shortened by 5 bases and J by 8 bases, with 13 bases between the two germline ends. Germline assignment: CDR1 SEHNR and CDR2 FQNEAQ (reference sequence). The CDR3 DNA reads as TGTGCCAGCAGCCCTCCCTCCAGGGATGAGCAGTTCTTC. Its translation is CASSPPSRDEQFF.

This chain uses TRBV10-3 with TRBJ2-1, with 9 bases matching TRBD1. The CDR3 runs to 15 residues. The V gene end was trimmed by 6 bases and the J gene end by 5 bases; junction bases not matched to a gene: 8. Germline loops: CDR1 ENHRY, CDR2 SYGVKD. The CDR3 loop is CAISPRDREDNEQFF. The CDR3 DNA reads as TGTGCCATCAGCCCCCGGGACAGGGAAGACAATGAGCAGTTCTTC.

The J gene is TRBJ1-1, the V gene TRBV2; possibly TRBD1 for D (6 bases). Germline V CDR1 and CDR2: SNHLY, FYNNEI. This CDR3 region has 18 residues. Trimming took 5 bases from V and 0 from J, leaving 22 bases between them. The CDR3 region has the DNA TGTGCCAGCAGTTTCAACCTCCCGGGACAATCGATGAACACTGAAGCTTTCTTT. It codes for CASSFNLPGQSMNTEAFF.